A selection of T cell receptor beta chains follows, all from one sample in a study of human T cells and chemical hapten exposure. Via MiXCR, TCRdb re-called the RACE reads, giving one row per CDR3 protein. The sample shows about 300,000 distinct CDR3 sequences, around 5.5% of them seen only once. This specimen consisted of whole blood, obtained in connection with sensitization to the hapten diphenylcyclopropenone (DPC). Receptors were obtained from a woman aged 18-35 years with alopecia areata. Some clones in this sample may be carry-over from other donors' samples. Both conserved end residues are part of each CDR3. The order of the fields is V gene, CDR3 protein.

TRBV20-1 CSATGGTEPQHF
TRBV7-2 CASSRLADQRREKLFF
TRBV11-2 CASSPSHPDTQYF
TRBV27 CASSPKTGAYEQYF
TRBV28 CASRGGQGYEQYF
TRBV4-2 CASSQDPGADYGYTF
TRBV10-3 CAIRDRGHNEQFF
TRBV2 CASRIQQGSYGYTF
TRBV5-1 CASSLGLSPTEAFF
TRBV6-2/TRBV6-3 CASSYKGQLYEQYF
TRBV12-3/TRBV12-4 CASSLYPTEAFF
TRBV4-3 CASSQWAGAQGPQHF
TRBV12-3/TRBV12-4 CASSYRDRGPSGYGYTF
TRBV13 CASSAGTELNYGYTF
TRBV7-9 CASSPEWTGPRTDTQYF
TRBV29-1 CSVELLSGASLEQYF
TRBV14 CASSQVREQYF
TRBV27 CASSPGQGSYGYTF
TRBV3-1 CASSPWTSGEYTQYF
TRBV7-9 CASRNTATGNTIYF
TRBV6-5 CASSAGGPGEQYF
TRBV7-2 CASSRGQNYGYTF
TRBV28 CASSLHRQGDSPLHF
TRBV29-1 CSTGTGESKQFF